These 15 T cell receptor beta chains originate from one sample sequenced in a study of beta chain features in type 1 diabetes. All of the isolated RNA was reverse transcribed, so expressed TCRB transcripts were sequenced. TCRdb's table, derived via immunoSEQ multiplex PCR, lists solely in-frame clones and lacks some. Altogether under 450,000 clones are present, more than 12% being singletons, with the ten largest covering around 0.02%. The sample consisted of naive CD4+ T cells from blood. These receptors were obtained from a young woman in good health.

CDR3 protein: CASSYSGQGHGYTF. As DNA, the CDR3 is TGTGCCAGCAGTTACTCTGGACAGGGGCATGGCTACACCTTC. The V call is TRBV6-5, the J call TRBJ1-2; 9 bases map to TRBD1. The germline V gene has CDR1 MNHEY and CDR2 SVGAGI. V trimming: 0 bases; J trimming: 6 bases; junction bases outside the gene matches: 2. CDR3 size: 14 residues.

Written as DNA, the CDR3 is TGTGCCAGCAGTCCCGGTTCTAGCAGCACAGATACGCAGTATTTT. Translated: CASSPGSSSTDTQYF. V is TRBV28 and J is TRBJ2-3; possible D gene TRBD2, 5 bases. CDR1 and CDR2 (germline): MDHEN, SYDVKM. The V end was cut by 5 bases, the J end by 0 bases, with 12 bases between. The CDR3 is 15 amino acids. Full variable domain (remainder filled in from reference TRBV28 and TRBJ2-3): DVKVTQSSRYLVKRTGEKVFLECVQDMDHENMFWYRQDPGLGLRLIYFSYDVKMKEKGDIPEGYSVSREKKERFSLILESASTNQTSMYLCASSPGSSSTDTQYFGPGTRLTVL.

This clone has a handful of counts. This chain links TRBV29-1 with TRBJ2-1; TRBD2 is a possible D gene (6 bases). Germline values: CDR1 SQVTM, CDR2 ANQGSEA. V was cut by 6 bases and J by 7 bases, with 19 bases left in between. The CDR3 loop spans 14 amino acids. CDR3 DNA: TGCAGCGTGAGCGTGTCGGGAGTCGGGAATGAGCAGTTCTTC. Translation gives CSVSVSGVGNEQFF.

V usage is TRBV4-1 and J usage is TRBJ2-7; 8 nucleotides align to TRBD1. The CDR3 runs to 16 residues. The germline V gene has CDR1 MGHRA and CDR2 YSYEKL. The V gene end was trimmed by 1 base and the J gene end by 2 bases; junction bases not matched to a gene: 7. The CDR3 is CASSQASPGQAYEQYF. CDR3 sequence (DNA): TGCGCCAGCAGCCAAGCTTCCCCGGGACAGGCCTACGAGCAGTACTTC.

V usage is TRBV5-1 and J usage is TRBJ1-2, with 9 bases fitting TRBD1. In germline, CDR1 is SGHRS, CDR2 YFSETQ. CDR3 size: 16 residues. The V and J ends lost 4 bases and 4 bases, in that order; junction bases with no gene match: 11. The CDR3 spells CASSPQGQGMSYGYTF. The CDR3 region has the DNA TGCGCCAGCAGCCCCCAAGGACAGGGGATGTCCTATGGCTACACCTTC.

This clone turned up a few times. J is TRBJ2-5 and V is TRBV30; 7 bases match TRBD1. J lost 3 bases, V lost 4 bases, and 8 bases had no gene match. CDR1 and CDR2 (germline): GTSNPN, SVGIG (reference sequence). The CDR3 covers 14 residues. The CDR3 DNA sequence: TGTGCCTGGAATAGACAGGGTCCGAAAGAGACCCAGTACTTC. As protein: CAWNRQGPKETQYF.

This clone was seen a handful of times. This chain uses TRBV11-2 with TRBJ2-4, with D perhaps TRBD2 (6 bases). V was pared by 5 bases and J by 8 bases, with 19 bases between. Germline V CDR1 and CDR2: SGHAT, FQNNGV. The CDR3 is made up of 15 amino acids. The CDR3: CASSDLRRARDIQYF. DNA of the CDR3: TGTGCCAGCAGCGACCTAAGGAGGGCCAGGGACATTCAGTACTTC.

This clone came up a few times. The chain uses TRBV7-8 and TRBJ2-5; 8 nucleotides match TRBD2. Germline-derived CDR1 and CDR2 are SGHVS and FQNEAQ. The length of the CDR3 is 16 residues. Trimming at V came to 5 bases and at J to 2 bases, leaving 10 bases not matched to a gene. The CDR3 region is CASSQDGTRLQETQYF. The CDR3 bases are TGTGCCAGCAGCCAGGACGGGACTAGGCTACAAGAGACCCAGTACTTC. Full variable domain (rest looked up from reference TRBV7-8 and TRBJ2-5): GAGVSQSPRYKVAKRGQDVALRCDPISGHVSLFWYQQALGQGPEFLTYFQNEAQLDKSGLPSDRFFAERPEGSVSTLKIQRTQQEDSAVYLCASSQDGTRLQETQYFGPGTRLLVL.

This sequence joins TRBV6-6 and TRBJ2-1; 11 bases line up with TRBD2. The CDR3 length is 15 residues. The V segment lost 6 bases and the J segment 10 bases; nucleotides outside the gene matches: 11. The germline gives CDR1 MNHNY, CDR2 SVGAGI (reference sequence). The CDR3 DNA is TGTGCCAGCAGCCTTCGGGGACTAGCGGTCCTGGAGCAGTTCTTC. Protein sequence: CASSLRGLAVLEQFF.

This clone was recorded a few times. The chain couples TRBV18 to TRBJ2-7; the match to TRBD1 covers 8 bases. The CDR3 is 15 residues long. The germline gives CDR1 KGHSH, CDR2 LQKENI. Trimming took 3 bases from V and 5 from J; bases not matched to a gene: 9. CDR3 bases: TGTGCCAGCTCACCCCTCGGACAGGGTGGTAACGAGCAGTACTTC. Protein product: CASSPLGQGGNEQYF.

A few counts support this clone. V gene TRBV29-1 combines with J gene TRBJ1-1, with D perhaps TRBD1 (6 bases). The CDR3 consists of 15 residues. The V gene lost 6 bases and the J gene lost 4 bases, with 21 bases spanning the gap. Germline V gene sequence: CDR1 SQVTM, CDR2 ANQGSEA. CDR3 bases: TGCAGCGTCCTCCCTCGGACAGTAAGAAGCACTGAAGCTTTCTTT. Translated: CSVLPRTVRSTEAFF.

This clone was counted between two and nine times. The chain carries TRBV7-9 and TRBJ1-1; D ambiguous. V gave up 0 bases and J gave up 0 bases, with 8 bases separating them. This CDR3 is 15 amino acids long. The germline V gene encodes CDR1 SEHNR and CDR2 FQNEAQ (reference sequence). CDR3 residues: CASSLAAGVNTEAFF. The CDR3 DNA follows: TGTGCCAGCAGCTTAGCAGCGGGAGTGAACACTGAAGCTTTCTTT.

The V and J genes are TRBV5-1 and TRBJ2-7; D not certain. CDR1 SGHRS and CDR2 YFSETQ come from the germline V gene. This CDR3 is 12 amino acids long. The germline V and J ends were trimmed by 7 bases and 0 bases, with 8 bases remaining between them. CDR3 sequence: CASGDGSYEQYF. CDR3 sequence (DNA): TGCGCCAGCGGAGACGGCTCCTACGAGCAGTACTTC.

V and J are TRBV11-2 and TRBJ2-7, with 14 bases identical to TRBD2. The V gene end was trimmed by 5 bases and the J gene end by 2 bases; junction bases not matched to a gene: 5. From germline, CDR1 is SGHAT and CDR2 FQNNGV. The CDR3 has 16 amino acids. The CDR3 DNA sequence: TGTGCCAGCAGCAAAGGACTAGCGGGAGGACCCTACGAGCAGTACTTC. Its protein product is CASSKGLAGGPYEQYF.

V is TRBV30 and J is TRBJ2-5; D gene uncertain. Gene TRBJ2-7 matches the end of the DNA better, so the J call may be wrong. From germline, CDR1 is GTSNPN and CDR2 SVGIG (reference sequence). This CDR3 contains 12 residues. The CDR3 loop is CAWSPQTYEQYF. The CDR3 DNA is TGTGCCTGGAGTCCGCAAACCTACGAGCAGTACTTC.